Given below is one T cell receptor (beta chain) in context. The ends were cut back, 4 bases at V and 0 bases at J, with 9 bases in the middle. The germline CDR1 and CDR2 sequences are SGHAT and FQDESV (reference sequence). This CDR3 has 15 residues. TCRdb's table, derived via immunoSEQ multiplex PCR, lists solely in-frame clones and lacks some. The table lists roughly 150,000 clones, roughly 84% of them singletons. These data come from a study of blood T cell repertoires in COVID-19. The clonotype comes from a woman aged 80 or over with active or convalescent COVID-19. The rearrangement links TRBV11-1 to TRBJ2-2; the D gene is possibly TRBD1 (5 bases). Sequenced input: peripheral blood. In DNA form, the CDR3 reads TGTGCCAGCAGCTACGGACAAACGAACACCGGGGAGCTGTTTTTT. As protein: CASSYGQTNTGELFF.